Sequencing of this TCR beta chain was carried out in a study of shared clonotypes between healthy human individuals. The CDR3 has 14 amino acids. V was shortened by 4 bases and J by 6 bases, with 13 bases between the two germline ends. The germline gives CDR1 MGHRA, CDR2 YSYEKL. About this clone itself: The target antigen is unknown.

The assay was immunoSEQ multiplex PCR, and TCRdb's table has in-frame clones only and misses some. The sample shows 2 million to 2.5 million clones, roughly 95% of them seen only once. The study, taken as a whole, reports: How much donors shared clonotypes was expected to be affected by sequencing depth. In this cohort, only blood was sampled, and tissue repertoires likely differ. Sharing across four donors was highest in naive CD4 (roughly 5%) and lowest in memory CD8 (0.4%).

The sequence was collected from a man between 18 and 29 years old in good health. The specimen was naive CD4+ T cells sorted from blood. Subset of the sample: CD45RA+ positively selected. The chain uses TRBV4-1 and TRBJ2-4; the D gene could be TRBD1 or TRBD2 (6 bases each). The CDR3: CASSRGEGGNIQYF. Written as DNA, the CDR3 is TGCGCCAGCAGCCGGGGCGAGGGGGGAAACATTCAGTACTTC.